The 6 T cell receptor beta chains below come from one sample, sequenced in a study of blood T cell repertoires in COVID-19. The assay was immunoSEQ multiplex PCR, and TCRdb's table has in-frame clones only and misses some. The profile covers about 190,000 clones, with 80% to 90% appearing a single time and less than 1.5% taken by the ten largest. The sample consisted of peripheral blood. All receptors come from a man aged 30-40 years with acute or convalescent COVID-19.

The V and J genes are TRBV5-1 and TRBJ2-5; D may be TRBD1 (6 bases). CDR1 is SGHRS and CDR2 is YFSETQ in the germline V gene. This CDR3 is 15 amino acids long. With 4 bases removed from V and 4 bases from J, the gap between germline ends came to 17 bases. Here the CDR3 reads CASSRARTVLETQYF. In DNA, the CDR3 is TGCGCCAGCAGCAGGGCACGGACAGTACTAGAGACCCAGTACTTC.

The genes are TRBV19 and TRBJ1-5; 7 nucleotides agree with TRBD1. The CDR3 runs 13 residues. CDR1 is LNHDA, CDR2 SQIVND, per germline (reference sequence). Unmatched junction bases numbered 3, after V lost 7 bases and J lost 3 bases. CDR3 amino acids: CASMGQYNQPQHF. Written as DNA, the CDR3 is TGTGCCAGTATGGGACAGTACAATCAGCCCCAGCATTTT.

The chain uses TRBV19 and TRBJ1-5; a weak D match, TRBD1 (5 bases). Trimming shortened V by 3 bases and J by 0 bases, and 15 bases separated the two germline ends. The CDR3 totals 17 residues. Germline CDR1 and CDR2: LNHDA and SQIVND (reference sequence). CDR3 in DNA: TGTGCCAGTAGTATCCCGGGGAGGGGATATAGCAATCAGCCCCAGCATTTT. It is translated as CASSIPGRGYSNQPQHF.

This clone was observed a single time. The chain employs TRBV7-2 and TRBJ2-1, with D maybe TRBD1 (5 bases). The CDR3 extends over 14 amino acids. The germline gives CDR1 SGHTA, CDR2 FQGNSA. V was pared by 8 bases and J by 5 bases, with 16 bases between. The CDR3 loop reads CASSVSGRHNEQFF. The CDR3 DNA follows: TGTGCCAGCTCCGTGTCAGGGCGACACAATGAGCAGTTCTTC.

The chain joins TRBV4-2 to TRBJ2-1; D call uncertain. In germline, CDR1 is LGHNA, CDR2 YNFKEQ. This CDR3 is 13 amino acids long. V was trimmed by 0 bases and J by 14 bases, leaving 14 bases between them. CDR3 region: CASSQDIFGVKFF. The CDR3 coding sequence is TGTGCCAGCAGCCAAGACATCTTCGGAGTCAAGTTCTTC.

The chain combines TRBV2 with TRBJ1-2; 7 nucleotides agree with TRBD1. Germline V gene data show CDR1 as SNHLY and CDR2 as FYNNEI. V shed 9 bases and J 0 bases; nucleotides not matched to a gene: 4. CDR3 length: 13 residues. CDR3 coding DNA: TGTGCCAGGAGGGACAGTTCTAACTATGGCTACACCTTC. Translated: CARRDSSNYGYTF.